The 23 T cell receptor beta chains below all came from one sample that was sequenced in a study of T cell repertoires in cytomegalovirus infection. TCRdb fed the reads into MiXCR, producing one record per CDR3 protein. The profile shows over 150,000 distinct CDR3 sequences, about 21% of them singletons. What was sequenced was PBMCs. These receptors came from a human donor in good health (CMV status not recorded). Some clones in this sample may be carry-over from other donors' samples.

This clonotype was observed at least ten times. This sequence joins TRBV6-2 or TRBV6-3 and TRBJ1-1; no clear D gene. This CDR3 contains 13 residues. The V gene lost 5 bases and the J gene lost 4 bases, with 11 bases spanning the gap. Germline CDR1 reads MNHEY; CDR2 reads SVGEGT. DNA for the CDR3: TGTGCCAGCAGTCAAAATACCGGCACTGAAGCTTTCTTT. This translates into CASSQNTGTEAFF.

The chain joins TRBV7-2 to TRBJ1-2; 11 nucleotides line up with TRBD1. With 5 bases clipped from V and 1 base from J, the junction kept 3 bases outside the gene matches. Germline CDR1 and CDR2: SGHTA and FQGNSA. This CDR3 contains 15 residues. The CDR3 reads CASSPGTGGNYGYTF. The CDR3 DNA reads TGTGCCAGCAGCCCTGGGACAGGGGGTAACTATGGCTACACCTTC.

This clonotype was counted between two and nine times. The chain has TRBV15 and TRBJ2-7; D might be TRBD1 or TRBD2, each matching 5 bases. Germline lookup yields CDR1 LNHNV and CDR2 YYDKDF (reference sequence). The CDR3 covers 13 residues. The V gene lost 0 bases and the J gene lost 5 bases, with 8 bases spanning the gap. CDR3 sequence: CATSRDRDHEQYF. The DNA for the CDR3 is TGTGCCACCAGCAGAGACAGGGACCACGAGCAGTACTTC. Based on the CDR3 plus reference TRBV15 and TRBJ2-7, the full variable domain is DAMVIQNPRYQVTQFGKPVTLSCSQTLNHNVMYWYQQKSSQAPKLLFHYYDKDFNNEADTPDNFQSRRPNTSFCFLDIRSPGLGDTAMYLCATSRDRDHEQYFGPGTRLTVT.

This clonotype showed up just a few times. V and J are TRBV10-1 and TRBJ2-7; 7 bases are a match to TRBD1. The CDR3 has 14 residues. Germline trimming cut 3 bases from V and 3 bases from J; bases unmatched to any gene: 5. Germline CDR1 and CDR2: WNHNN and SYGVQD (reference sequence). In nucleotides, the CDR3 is TGCGCCAGCAGTGAAATGACAGGGAACTACGAGCAGTACTTC. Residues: CASSEMTGNYEQYF.

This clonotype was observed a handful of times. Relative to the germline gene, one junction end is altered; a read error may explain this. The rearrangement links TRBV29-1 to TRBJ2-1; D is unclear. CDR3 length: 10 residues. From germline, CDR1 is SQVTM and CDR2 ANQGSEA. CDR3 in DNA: TGCAGTGTTGGTCGTGGAGAGCAGTTCTTC. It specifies CSVGRGEQFF.

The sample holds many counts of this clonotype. As DNA, the CDR3 is TGTGCCAGCAGCTTAGAGTCTGAACAGGGGGAATCCTATAATTCACCCCTCCACTTT. It translates to CASSLESEQGESYNSPLHF. The chain recombines TRBV7-8 with TRBJ1-6, with 8 bases lining up with TRBD1. V shed 1 base and J 1 base; nucleotides not matched to a gene: 9. Germline V gene sequence: CDR1 SGHVS, CDR2 FQNEAQ. CDR3 length equals 19 residues.

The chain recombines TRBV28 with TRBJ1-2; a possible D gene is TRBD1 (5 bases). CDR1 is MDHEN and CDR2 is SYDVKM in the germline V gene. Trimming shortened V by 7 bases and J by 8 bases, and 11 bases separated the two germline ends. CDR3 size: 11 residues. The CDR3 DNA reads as TGTGCCAGCACGGGGGGTTGGGGCTACACCTTC. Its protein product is CASTGGWGYTF.

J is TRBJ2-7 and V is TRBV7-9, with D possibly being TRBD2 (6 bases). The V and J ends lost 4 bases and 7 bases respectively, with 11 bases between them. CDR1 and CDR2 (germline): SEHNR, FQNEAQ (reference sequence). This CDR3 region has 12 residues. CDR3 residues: CASSSTGGEQYF. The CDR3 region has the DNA TGTGCCAGCAGCTCAACCGGGGGAGAGCAGTACTTC.

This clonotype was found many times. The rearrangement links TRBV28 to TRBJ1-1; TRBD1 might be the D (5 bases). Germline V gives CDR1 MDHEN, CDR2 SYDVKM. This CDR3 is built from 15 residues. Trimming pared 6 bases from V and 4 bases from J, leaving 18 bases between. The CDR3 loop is CASRSKGFEGTEAFF. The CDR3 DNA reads TGTGCCAGCAGATCTAAGGGGTTTGAAGGCACTGAAGCTTTCTTT.

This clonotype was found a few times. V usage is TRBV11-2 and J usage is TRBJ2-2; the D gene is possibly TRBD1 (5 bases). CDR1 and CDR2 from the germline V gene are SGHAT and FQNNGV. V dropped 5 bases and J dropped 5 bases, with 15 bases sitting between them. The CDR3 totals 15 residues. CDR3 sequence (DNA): TGTGCCAGCAGCCAAGGGGTTACCCTAACCGGGGAGCTGTTTTTT. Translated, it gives CASSQGVTLTGELFF.

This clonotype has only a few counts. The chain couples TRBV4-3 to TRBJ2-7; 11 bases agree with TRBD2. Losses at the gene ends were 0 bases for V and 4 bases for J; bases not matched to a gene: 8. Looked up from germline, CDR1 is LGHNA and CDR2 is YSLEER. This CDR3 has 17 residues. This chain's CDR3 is CASSQDVPSGRRYEQYF. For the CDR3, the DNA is TGCGCCAGCAGCCAAGATGTCCCTAGCGGGAGGAGGTACGAGCAGTACTTC.

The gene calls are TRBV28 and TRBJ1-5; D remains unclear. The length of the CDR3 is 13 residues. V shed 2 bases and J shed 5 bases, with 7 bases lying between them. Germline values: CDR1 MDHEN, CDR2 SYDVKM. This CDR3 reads CASSLAVYQPQHF. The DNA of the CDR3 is TGTGCCAGCAGTTTAGCAGTTTATCAGCCCCAGCATTTT. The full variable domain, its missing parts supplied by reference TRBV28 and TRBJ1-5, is DVKVTQSSRYLVKRTGEKVFLECVQDMDHENMFWYRQDPGLGLRLIYFSYDVKMKEKGDIPEGYSVSREKKERFSLILESASTNQTSMYLCASSLAVYQPQHFGDGTRLSIL.

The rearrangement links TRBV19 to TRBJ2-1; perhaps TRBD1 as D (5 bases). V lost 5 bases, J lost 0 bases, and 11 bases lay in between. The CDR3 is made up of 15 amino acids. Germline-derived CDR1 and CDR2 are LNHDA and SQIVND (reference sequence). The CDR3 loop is CASSPDISSYNEQFF. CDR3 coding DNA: TGTGCCAGTAGTCCGGACATAAGCTCCTACAATGAGCAGTTCTTC.

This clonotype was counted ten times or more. CDR3 residues: CASSPGTAETQYF. For the CDR3, the DNA is TGTGCCAGCAGCCCGGGGACCGCAGAGACCCAGTACTTC. V usage is TRBV7-2 and J usage is TRBJ2-5, with D possibly called TRBD1 or TRBD2 (5 bases each). The CDR3 length is 13 residues. Germline-derived CDR1 and CDR2 are SGHTA and FQGNSA. V lost 5 bases and J 4 bases, leaving 11 bases between the germline ends.

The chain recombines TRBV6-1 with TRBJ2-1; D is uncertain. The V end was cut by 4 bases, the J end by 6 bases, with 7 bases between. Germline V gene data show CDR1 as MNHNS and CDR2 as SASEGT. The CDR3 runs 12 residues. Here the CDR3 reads CASSGKSNEQFF. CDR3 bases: TGTGCCAGCAGTGGAAAGAGCAATGAGCAGTTCTTC.

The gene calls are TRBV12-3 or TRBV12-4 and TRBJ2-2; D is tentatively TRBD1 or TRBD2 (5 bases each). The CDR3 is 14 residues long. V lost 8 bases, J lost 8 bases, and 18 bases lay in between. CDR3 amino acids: CASVRGRHTGELFF. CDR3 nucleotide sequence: TGTGCCAGCGTCCGGGGCCGGCATACGGGGGAGCTGTTTTTT.

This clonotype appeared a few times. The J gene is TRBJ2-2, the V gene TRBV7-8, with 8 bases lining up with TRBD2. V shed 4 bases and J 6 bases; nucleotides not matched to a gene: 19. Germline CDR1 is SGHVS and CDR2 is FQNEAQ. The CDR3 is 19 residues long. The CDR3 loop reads CASSSRNVRGAKGAGELFF. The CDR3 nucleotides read TGTGCCAGCAGCTCTCGAAACGTGCGGGGGGCCAAAGGGGCCGGGGAGCTGTTTTTT. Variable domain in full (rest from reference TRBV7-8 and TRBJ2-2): GAGVSQSPRYKVAKRGQDVALRCDPISGHVSLFWYQQALGQGPEFLTYFQNEAQLDKSGLPSDRFFAERPEGSVSTLKIQRTQQEDSAVYLCASSSRNVRGAKGAGELFFGEGSRLTVL.

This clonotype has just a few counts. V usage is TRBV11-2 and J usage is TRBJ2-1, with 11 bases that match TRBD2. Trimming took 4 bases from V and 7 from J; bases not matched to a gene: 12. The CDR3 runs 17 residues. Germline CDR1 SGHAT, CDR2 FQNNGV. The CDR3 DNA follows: TGTGCCAGCAGCTCCGCACTTGGGACTAGCGGAAGGAATGAGCAGTTCTTC. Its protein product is CASSSALGTSGRNEQFF.

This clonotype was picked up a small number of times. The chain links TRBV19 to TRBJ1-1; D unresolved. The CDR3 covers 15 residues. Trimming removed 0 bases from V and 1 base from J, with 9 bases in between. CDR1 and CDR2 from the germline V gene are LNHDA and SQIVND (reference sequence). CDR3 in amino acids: CASSIEGRANTEAFF. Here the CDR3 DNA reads TGTGCCAGTAGTATAGAGGGCAGAGCGAACACTGAAGCTTTCTTT. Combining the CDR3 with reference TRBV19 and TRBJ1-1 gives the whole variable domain DGGITQSPKYLFRKEGQNVTLSCEQNLNHDAMYWYRQDPGQGLRLIYYSQIVNDFQKGDIAEGYSVSREKKESFPLTVTSAQKNPTAFYLCASSIEGRANTEAFFGQGTRLTVV.

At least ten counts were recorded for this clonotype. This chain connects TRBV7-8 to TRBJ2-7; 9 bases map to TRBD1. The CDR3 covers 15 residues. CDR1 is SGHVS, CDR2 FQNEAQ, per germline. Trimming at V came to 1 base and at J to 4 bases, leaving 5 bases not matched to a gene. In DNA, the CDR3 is TGTGCCAGCAGCTTAGTAGGGACAGGGAAATACGAGCAGTACTTC. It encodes CASSLVGTGKYEQYF.

The CDR3: CASSPQQGAEAFF. CDR3 DNA sequence: TGTGCCAGCTCACCACAACAGGGGGCTGAAGCTTTCTTT. V is TRBV18 and J is TRBJ1-1; 8 bases are shared with TRBD1. V dropped 1 base and J dropped 6; count of bases not matched to a gene: 1. This CDR3 spans 13 amino acids. Germline values: CDR1 KGHSH, CDR2 LQKENI.

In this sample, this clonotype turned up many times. The CDR3 region is CASSSAGQNYGYTF. The CDR3 DNA reads as TGTGCCAGCAGCTCCGCGGGACAGAACTATGGCTACACCTTC. The gene calls are TRBV7-6 and TRBJ1-2, with TRBD1 matching 7 bases. The CDR3 is made up of 14 amino acids. CDR1 is SGHVS and CDR2 is FNYEAQ in the germline V gene. V dropped 4 bases and J dropped 2; count of bases not matched to a gene: 4.

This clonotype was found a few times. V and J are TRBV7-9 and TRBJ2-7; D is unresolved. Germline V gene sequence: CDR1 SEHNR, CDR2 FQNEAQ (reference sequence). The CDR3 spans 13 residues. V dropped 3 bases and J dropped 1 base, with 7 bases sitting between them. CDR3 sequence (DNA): TGTGCCAGCAGCTTCACGGCATCCTACGAGCAGTACTTC. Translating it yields CASSFTASYEQYF.